This passage covers 24 T cell receptor beta chains from one sample sequenced in a study of T cell repertoires in cytomegalovirus infection. MiXCR was run by TCRdb on the reads, yielding one entry per CDR3 protein. This sample carries more than 140,000 distinct CDR3 sequences, about 6% of them seen once, and the ten largest clones take approximately 18%. Input material: PBMCs. The origin of the receptors is a human donor in good health (CMV status not recorded). Some clones in this sample may be carry-over from other donors' samples.

This clonotype was observed at least ten times. The V and J genes are TRBV7-2 and TRBJ2-7, with a weak D call TRBD2 (6 bases). CDR3 size: 18 residues. With 0 bases removed from V and 0 bases from J, the gap between germline ends came to 18 bases. From germline, CDR1 is SGHTA and CDR2 FQGNSA. In nucleotides, the CDR3 is TGTGCCAGCAGCTTAGCGTTAAACCAGGGAGGACCCTCCTACGAGCAGTACTTC. Amino acids: CASSLALNQGGPSYEQYF.

The table lists this clonotype with many counts. The chain employs TRBV6-1 and TRBJ1-5; no definite D call. The ends were cut back, 3 bases at V and 0 bases at J, with 3 bases in the middle. The CDR3 is 13 residues long. Germline V CDR1 and CDR2: MNHNS, SASEGT. Written as DNA, the CDR3 is TGTGCCAGCAGTGACAGTAGCAATCAGCCCCAGCATTTT. This encodes CASSDSSNQPQHF.

In this sample, this clonotype turned up many times. The chain has TRBV4-3 and TRBJ2-3; TRBD1 or TRBD2 may be the D gene (5 bases each). Looked up from germline, CDR1 is LGHNA and CDR2 is YSLEER. CDR3 length: 16 residues. Trimming left V 0 bases short and J 6 bases short, with 16 bases between. The CDR3 reads CASSQEARRGADTQYF. For the CDR3, the DNA is TGCGCCAGCAGCCAAGAAGCACGGAGAGGGGCGGATACGCAGTATTTT.

This clonotype has a count of ten or more. V usage is TRBV27 and J usage is TRBJ1-1; tentatively, D is TRBD1 (6 bases). V lost 2 bases and J lost 4, with 14 bases in between. Germline lookup yields CDR1 MNHEY and CDR2 SMNVEV (reference sequence). There are 15 residues in the CDR3. Here the CDR3 reads CASSLQGFGGTEAFF. CDR3 DNA sequence: TGTGCCAGCAGTTTACAGGGGTTTGGGGGCACTGAAGCTTTCTTT.

On this clonotype itself: A much bigger clone sits one base away, suggesting this may be a read error. The chain combines TRBV12-3 or TRBV12-4 with TRBJ2-3; D not certain. V was trimmed by 5 bases and J by 3 bases, leaving 15 bases between them. There are 15 residues in the CDR3. CDR3 DNA sequence: TGTGCCAGCAGTCTTCGGGTACGGGTTACAGATACGCAGTATTTT. Residues: CASSLRVRVTDTQYF.

Many counts were recorded for this clonotype. The V gene is TRBV2, the J gene TRBJ1-5, with TRBD1 identical over 10 bases. Trimming at V came to 7 bases and at J to 6 bases, leaving 6 bases not matched to a gene. Germline CDR1 is SNHLY and CDR2 is FYNNEI. The CDR3 has 14 amino acids. CDR3 nucleotides: TGTGCCAGCACCGGAGGACAGGGGGGTCAGCCCCAGCATTTT. Its translation: CASTGGQGGQPQHF.

About this clonotype itself: A much larger clone lies a single base off, so this may be a read error. CDR3 in amino acids: CASRTASELYELYF. The CDR3 region has the DNA TGTGCCAGCAGAACCGCCAGTGAACTCTACGAGCTGTACTTC. The V and J genes are TRBV7-6 and TRBJ2-7; no clear D gene. In germline, CDR1 is SGHVS, CDR2 FNYEAQ. This CDR3 region has 14 residues.

This clonotype showed up many times. For the CDR3, the DNA is TGTGCCAGCGGCGGGGTTCTTTCCGAGCAGTACTTC. This gives the protein CASGGVLSEQYF. The chain couples TRBV2 to TRBJ2-7; the D gene is possibly TRBD2 (6 bases). CDR1 SNHLY and CDR2 FYNNEI come from the germline V gene. The CDR3 is 12 residues long. Trimming stripped 8 bases from V and 6 bases from J, with 14 bases between.

This clonotype has at least ten counts. The J gene is TRBJ2-3, the V gene TRBV7-2; D not certain. Germline assignment: CDR1 SGHTA and CDR2 FQGNSA. CDR3 size: 14 residues. Trimming left V 1 base short and J 6 bases short, with 11 bases between. The CDR3 DNA reads TGTGCCAGCAGCTTAGTTCTGGGCTCTGATACGCAGTATTTT. Translating it yields CASSLVLGSDTQYF.

The V and J genes are TRBV12-3 or TRBV12-4 and TRBJ1-3; TRBD1 matches 7 bases. The CDR3 extends over 14 amino acids. J gave up 0 bases and V 11 bases, and 7 bases lay outside the gene matches. CDR3 nucleotide sequence: TGTGCCTGCCACAGGGGCGGCTCTGGAAACACCATATATTTT. As protein: CACHRGGSGNTIYF.

J is TRBJ1-5 and V is TRBV24-1; D possibly corresponds to TRBD1 (5 bases). The CDR3 covers 15 residues. V was trimmed by 4 bases and J by 0 bases, leaving 9 bases between them. Germline CDR1 and CDR2: KGHDR and SFDVKD. Written as DNA, the CDR3 is TGTGCCACCAGTGAGTCCGGGACTAGCAATCAGCCCCAGCATTTT. As protein: CATSESGTSNQPQHF.

This clonotype was detected ten times or more. The V gene is TRBV7-6, the J gene TRBJ2-3; D call uncertain. CDR3 length: 12 residues. Germline CDR1 is SGHVS and CDR2 is FNYEAQ. Trimming stripped 5 bases from V and 7 bases from J, with 10 bases between. CDR3 in amino acids: CASSRSGHTQYF. CDR3 DNA sequence: TGTGCCAGCAGCCGTTCCGGCCATACGCAGTATTTT.

The chain joins TRBV7-6 to TRBJ2-5, with D possibly TRBD2 on 6 matching bases. CDR3 length equals 15 residues. Germline V CDR1 and CDR2: SGHVS, FNYEAQ. Trimming cost V 5 bases and J 5 bases, with 18 bases left between them. The CDR3 here is CASSINRRAGETQYF. For the CDR3, the DNA is TGTGCCAGCAGCATAAACCGGAGGGCAGGGGAGACCCAGTACTTC.

This clonotype was recorded a few times. The chain combines TRBV18 with TRBJ1-1, with 8 bases fitting TRBD1. Per the germline V gene, CDR1 is KGHSH and CDR2 is LQKENI. With 3 bases clipped from V and 4 bases from J, the junction kept 19 bases outside the gene matches. This CDR3 region has 19 residues. CDR3 nucleotide sequence: TGTGCCAGCTCACCTATCTTAGGACAGGGTGTTCAGGGGAGCACTGAAGCTTTCTTT. It encodes CASSPILGQGVQGSTEAFF.

This clonotype was detected many times. The chain employs TRBV7-2 and TRBJ2-3, with 9 bases identical to TRBD2. Germline CDR1 and CDR2: SGHTA and FQGNSA. Germline trimming cut 2 bases from V and 1 base from J; bases unmatched to any gene: 10. The CDR3 has 18 residues. The CDR3 DNA is TGTGCCAGCAGCTTAAGGCCTAGCGGGGCAACCGGCACAGATACGCAGTATTTT. The encoded protein is CASSLRPSGATGTDTQYF.

This clonotype was picked up a small number of times. The CDR3 carries no conserved terminal phenylalanine or tryptophan, so it likely arises from a read error. V usage is TRBV7-2 and J usage is TRBJ2-3; 14 nucleotides agree with TRBD2. Looked up from germline, CDR1 is SGHTA and CDR2 is FQGNSA. The CDR3 totals 17 residues. After removal of 5 bases from V and 6 bases from J, the junction contained 10 bases not matched to a gene. Written as DNA, the CDR3 is TGTGCCAGCAGCCGGGGACTAGCGGGGGCCAGGGGGGATACGCAGTATTAT. This codes for CASSRGLAGARGDTQYY.

This clonotype has a count of ten or more. The chain uses TRBV10-3 and TRBJ2-3; 9 nucleotides line up with TRBD2. Germline V gene sequence: CDR1 ENHRY, CDR2 SYGVKD. The CDR3 runs 14 residues. The V and J ends lost 10 bases and 5 bases, in that order; junction bases with no gene match: 10. CDR3: CATASGVKKDTQYF. CDR3 nucleotides: TGTGCCACCGCTAGCGGGGTCAAGAAAGATACGCAGTATTTT.

The rearrangement links TRBV6-2 or TRBV6-3 to TRBJ2-1; D remains unclear. Germline CDR1 is MNHEY and CDR2 is SVGEGT. Trimming removed 7 bases from V and 10 bases from J, with 11 bases in between. The CDR3 runs 11 residues. CDR3 nucleotides: TGTGCCAGCACTTCCCAAGGGGAGCAGTTCTTC. This translates into CASTSQGEQFF.

The table lists this clonotype with many counts. This chain uses TRBV5-1 with TRBJ1-4; no firm D call. The CDR3 length is 15 residues. In germline, CDR1 is SGHRS, CDR2 YFSETQ. Deletions cut 4 bases from V and 8 bases from J, with 18 bases between. The chain's CDR3 is CASSPKVTEEEKLFF. The CDR3, as DNA: TGCGCCAGCAGCCCGAAGGTGACCGAGGAGGAAAAACTGTTTTTT.

This clonotype was observed many times. The J gene is TRBJ1-2, the V gene TRBV7-8; D is perhaps TRBD1 (5 bases). V gave up 1 base and J gave up 1 base, with 13 bases separating them. Germline V gene sequence: CDR1 SGHVS, CDR2 FQNEAQ. This CDR3 is 16 amino acids long. DNA of the CDR3: TGTGCCAGCAGCTTAGAAGAATTCAGGGATAACTATGGCTACACCTTC. Translating it yields CASSLEEFRDNYGYTF. The complete variable domain, with remaining parts taken from reference TRBV7-8 and TRBJ1-2, reads GAGVSQSPRYKVAKRGQDVALRCDPISGHVSLFWYQQALGQGPEFLTYFQNEAQLDKSGLPSDRFFAERPEGSVSTLKIQRTQQEDSAVYLCASSLEEFRDNYGYTFGSGTRLTVV.

This clonotype was recorded many times. The chain's CDR3 is CASRDSNTDTQYF. The CDR3 nucleotides read TGTGCCAGCAGGGACAGCAACACAGATACGCAGTATTTT. The rearrangement joins TRBV2 to TRBJ2-3, with a weak D call TRBD1 (6 bases). Germline CDR1 reads SNHLY; CDR2 reads FYNNEI. The V end was cut by 6 bases, the J end by 2 bases, with 9 bases between. This CDR3 region has 13 residues.

The genes are TRBV18 and TRBJ2-6; 7 nucleotides agree with TRBD1. The trim removed 1 base at V and 4 bases at J, leaving 10 bases unmatched. The CDR3 covers 18 residues. The germline CDR1 and CDR2 sequences are KGHSH and LQKENI. CDR3 nucleotide sequence: TGTGCCAGCTCACCACTTAGGGGGCGCATGGAGGGGGCCAACGTCCTGACTTTC. It encodes CASSPLRGRMEGANVLTF.

This clonotype was recorded many times. The chain links TRBV4-2 to TRBJ2-3; 7 positions match TRBD2. Germline loops: CDR1 LGHNA, CDR2 YNFKEQ. This CDR3 has 15 amino acids. V lost 0 bases and J lost 0; bases outside the gene matches: 0. The CDR3 coding sequence is TGTGCCAGCAGCCAAGAAGCGGGGAGCACAGATACGCAGTATTTT. It is translated as CASSQEAGSTDTQYF.

This clonotype was found many times. The chain uses TRBV12-3 or TRBV12-4 and TRBJ2-1; TRBD1 aligns across 8 bases. The trim removed 2 bases at V and 6 bases at J, leaving 3 bases unmatched. This CDR3 contains 14 residues. The CDR3 DNA reads as TGTGCCAGCAGTTTACTCACAGGGGGCAATGAGCAGTTCTTC. Residues: CASSLLTGGNEQFF.